This is a list of T cell receptor beta chains from one sample in a study of T cell responses to AZD1222 COVID-19 vaccine. TCRdb's copy holds only in-frame clones and misses some; the assay was immunoSEQ multiplex PCR. The sample lists fewer than 150,000 clones; roughly 91% were seen once. Sample: peripheral blood, taken on day 0 of AZD1222 vaccination. These receptors originate from an adult in good health. Each CDR3 is given with its conserved first and last residue. Each record gives: clone size, V gene, J gene, D gene, CDR3 protein, CDR3 DNA. A D gene is named only where the DNA matches it firmly. The size of a clone is reported for some rows only, either as once, few or many, or as a class for expanded clones.

>.|TRBV27|TRBJ2-1|.
CASSWGNEQFF
TGTGCCAGCAGTTGGGGAAACGAGCAGTTCTTC
>.|TRBV10-2|TRBJ1-1|.
CASSPAGGGTEAFF
TGCGCCAGCAGTCCAGCTGGCGGCGGCACTGAAGCTTTCTTT
>.|TRBV15|TRBJ1-5|.
CATSSDGGNQPQHF
TGTGCCACCAGCAGCGACGGGGGGAATCAGCCCCAGCATTTT
>.|TRBV21-1|TRBJ1-5|.
CASSHGGQGSNQPQHF
TGTGCCAGCAGCCATGGCGGACAGGGCAGCAATCAGCCCCAGCATTTT
>.|TRBV5-1|TRBJ2-1|TRBD1
CASSTGQGSGNEQFF
TGCGCCAGCAGCACCGGACAGGGGTCTGGCAATGAGCAGTTCTTC
>.|TRBV5-4|TRBJ1-1|.
CASSASPTGNTEAFF
TGTGCCAGCAGCGCAAGTCCGACAGGGAACACTGAAGCTTTCTTT
>.|TRBV19|TRBJ1-6|.
CASSPGPRGASPLHF
TGTGCCAGTAGCCCTGGACCTCGAGGCGCTTCACCCCTCCACTTT
>.|TRBV28|TRBJ1-1|.
CATAVGTEAFF
TGTGCCACCGCGGTGGGTACTGAAGCTTTCTTT
>.|TRBV7-7|TRBJ2-5|TRBD1
CASSFHRGQGETQYF
TGTGCCAGCAGCTTCCACAGGGGGCAGGGAGAGACCCAGTACTTC
>.|TRBV20-1|TRBJ2-1|TRBD2
CSASPRDYGDNEQFF
TGCAGTGCTAGTCCCCGGGACTATGGAGACAATGAGCAGTTCTTC
>.|TRBV19|TRBJ2-1|TRBD2
CASTLTSYSSYNEQFF
TGTGCCAGTACTCTGACTAGCTACAGCTCCTACAATGAGCAGTTCTTC
>.|TRBV3-1/TRBV3-2|TRBJ2-7|.
CASSQPNRDNSYEQYF
TGTGCCAGCAGCCAACCCAACCGGGACAACTCCTACGAGCAGTACTTC
>.|TRBV5-1|TRBJ2-4|.
CASSPGLKNIQYF
TGCGCCAGCAGCCCCGGCCTGAAAAACATTCAGTACTTC
>.|TRBV6-2/TRBV6-3|TRBJ2-7|.
CASSYKRVYGQYF
TGTGCCAGCAGTTACAAGCGAGTATACGGGCAGTACTTC
>.|TRBV18|TRBJ1-5|.
CASSSTGVGWDQPQHF
TGTGCCAGCTCATCCACCGGGGTTGGTTGGGATCAGCCCCAGCATTTT
>.|TRBV7-9|TRBJ1-4|.
CASSPGSREKLFF
TGTGCCAGCAGCCCAGGGTCTAGAGAAAAACTGTTTTTT
>once|TRBV5-1|TRBJ2-1|TRBD2
CASSPGLAGHNEQFF
TGCGCCAGCAGCCCCGGACTAGCGGGGCACAATGAGCAGTTCTTC